These 26 T cell receptor beta chains were all obtained from the same sample, sequenced in a study of OX40 agonist ivuxolimab in advanced cancers. Profiling relied on immunoSEQ multiplex PCR, and the TCRdb table lists in-frame clones only, not all of them. This table has fewer than 45,000 clones, roughly 84% appearing once. The sequencing here drew on CD4+ or CD8+ T cells sorted from blood, taken in a trial of the OX40 agonist ivuxolimab. The receptors were sampled from an adult with an advanced solid tumor such as melanoma, head and neck, liver or kidney cancer.

The chain employs TRBV5-6 and TRBJ2-4; TRBD1 aligns across 10 bases. Looked up from germline, CDR1 is SGHDT and CDR2 is YYEEEE. V lost 3 bases, J lost 7 bases, and 4 bases stayed unmatched. This CDR3 is built from 14 residues. CDR3 region: CASSSTGGRNIQYF. The CDR3 coding sequence is TGTGCCAGCAGCTCGACAGGGGGCAGGAACATTCAGTACTTC.

Comment on this clone: One end of the junction fails to match germline, which may point to a read error. The V and J genes are TRBV7-7 and TRBJ2-1; 10 bases agree with TRBD2. This CDR3 comprises 15 residues. CDR1 SSHAT and CDR2 FNYEAQ come from the germline V gene (reference sequence). The CDR3: CASSLEAGGPHEQFF. Here the CDR3 DNA reads TGTGCTAGCAGCTTAGAAGCGGGAGGGCCCCATGAGCAGTTCTTC.

The rearrangement links TRBV19 to TRBJ2-1; 7 positions agree with TRBD1. The CDR3 has 15 amino acids. V lost 4 bases to trimming and J lost 0 bases; unmatched junction nucleotides: 3. Germline V lookup: CDR1 LNHDA, CDR2 SQIVND (reference sequence). The CDR3 DNA sequence: TGTGCCAGTAGTAAGAGGACAGGCTCCTACAATGAGCAGTTCTTC. It encodes CASSKRTGSYNEQFF.

V gene TRBV6-1 combines with J gene TRBJ2-3; D possibly corresponds to TRBD1 (6 bases). This CDR3 has 14 amino acids. V lost 6 bases and J 2 bases, leaving 12 bases between the germline ends. Germline assignment: CDR1 MNHNS and CDR2 SASEGT. CDR3 residues: CASSATGSTDTQYF. In DNA, the CDR3 is TGTGCCAGCAGCGCGACAGGATCCACAGATACGCAGTATTTT.

The chain links TRBV7-2 to TRBJ2-1; D unresolved. There are 14 residues in the CDR3. From germline, CDR1 is SGHTA and CDR2 FQGNSA. V was shortened by 5 bases and J by 5 bases, with 13 bases between the two germline ends. The CDR3 spells CASSQRGSHNEQFF. CDR3 nucleotides: TGTGCCAGCAGCCAAAGAGGATCCCACAATGAGCAGTTCTTC.

The V gene is TRBV19, the J gene TRBJ1-2, with D possibly being TRBD1 (5 bases). V lost 1 base and J lost 5, with 14 bases in between. There are 15 residues in the CDR3. Germline V gene lookup returns CDR1 LNHDA and CDR2 SQIVND (reference sequence). The CDR3 here is CASSIAREIGYGYTF. The CDR3 bases are TGTGCCAGTAGTATAGCCAGGGAAATTGGGTATGGCTACACCTTC.

The chain recombines TRBV4-1 with TRBJ1-5; 9 bases line up with TRBD1. This CDR3 contains 15 residues. V was pared by 4 bases and J by 7 bases, with 8 bases of the junction left unmatched. Per the germline V gene, CDR1 is MGHRA and CDR2 is YSYEKL. This chain's CDR3 is CASSPLDRGGQPQHF. CDR3 in DNA: TGCGCCAGCAGCCCCTTGGACAGGGGAGGCCAGCCCCAGCATTTT.

The J gene is TRBJ2-1, the V gene TRBV19; TRBD2 aligns across 8 bases. The CDR3 length is 15 residues. The V gene end was trimmed by 3 bases and the J gene end by 8 bases; junction bases not matched to a gene: 9. The germline V gene has CDR1 LNHDA and CDR2 SQIVND (reference sequence). The CDR3 coding sequence is TGTGCCAGTAGTATGGGGAATAGCGGGATTGATGAGCAGTTCTTC. The encoded protein is CASSMGNSGIDEQFF. Drawing the rest from reference TRBV19 and TRBJ2-1, the complete variable domain is DGGITQSPKYLFRKEGQNVTLSCEQNLNHDAMYWYRQDPGQGLRLIYYSQIVNDFQKGDIAEGYSVSREKKESFPLTVTSAQKNPTAFYLCASSMGNSGIDEQFFGPGTRLTVL.

This clone has only a few counts. The chain couples TRBV7-9 to TRBJ1-4; a possible D gene is TRBD1 (5 bases). Trimming pared 5 bases from V and 7 bases from J, leaving 17 bases between. From germline, CDR1 is SEHNR and CDR2 FQNEAQ (reference sequence). This CDR3 comprises 15 residues. The CDR3 region has the DNA TGTGCCAGCAGCCTCAGCAGGCAGGGAGGTGAAAAACTGTTTTTT. This gives the protein CASSLSRQGGEKLFF.

The chain recombines TRBV19 with TRBJ2-7; D may be TRBD2 (5 bases). The CDR3 has 12 amino acids. The germline gives CDR1 LNHDA, CDR2 SQIVND (reference sequence). Trimming stripped 1 base from V and 7 bases from J, with 8 bases between. CDR3 in DNA: TGTGCCAGTAGTATAGGTGGGAGTGAGCAGTACTTC. Translated: CASSIGGSEQYF.

J is TRBJ2-3 and V is TRBV5-6; D call uncertain. The germline V and J ends were trimmed by 3 bases and 0 bases, with 8 bases remaining between them. Germline assignment: CDR1 SGHDT and CDR2 YYEEEE. The CDR3 consists of 14 residues. CDR3 coding DNA: TGTGCCAGCAGCTATGATTCTAGCACAGATACGCAGTATTTT. The encoded protein is CASSYDSSTDTQYF.

The J gene is TRBJ1-5, the V gene TRBV27; the D is unclear. The germline CDR1 and CDR2 sequences are MNHEY and SMNVEV (reference sequence). CDR3 length: 15 residues. V was shortened by 0 bases and J by 6 bases, with 12 bases between the two germline ends. The CDR3 sequence: CASSLSGWGAQPQHF. CDR3 nucleotides: TGTGCCAGCAGTTTATCGGGTTGGGGTGCTCAGCCCCAGCATTTT.

The CDR3 nucleotides are TGTGCCAGCAGCGGCGGACAGGGGGGATCCTACGAGCAGTACTTC. Protein sequence: CASSGGQGGSYEQYF. The V gene is TRBV5-4, the J gene TRBJ2-7; 10 bases line up with TRBD1. The CDR3 loop spans 15 amino acids. After removal of 4 bases from V and 1 base from J, the junction contained 5 bases not matched to a gene. Germline assignment: CDR1 SGHNT and CDR2 YYREEE (reference sequence).

The chain is built from TRBV2 and TRBJ1-1, with TRBD1 as a possible D gene (6 bases). Germline V gives CDR1 SNHLY, CDR2 FYNNEI. The CDR3 has 14 amino acids. V gave up 6 bases and J gave up 0 bases, with 11 bases separating them. The CDR3 sequence: CASRKGGMNTEAFF. DNA of the CDR3: TGTGCCAGCAGGAAGGGGGGAATGAACACTGAAGCTTTCTTT.

This clone rates as medium-sized. This chain connects TRBV6-5 to TRBJ1-1; D not certain. The V and J ends lost 5 bases and 4 bases respectively, with 17 bases between them. CDR1 and CDR2 (germline): MNHEY, SVGAGI. The CDR3 totals 15 residues. In DNA, the CDR3 is TGTGCCAGCAGTCCCGGGCCCCGATCGGGCACTGAAGCTTTCTTT. It codes for CASSPGPRSGTEAFF.

The chain combines TRBV18 with TRBJ2-2, with a possible D match to TRBD1 (5 bases). Per the germline V gene, CDR1 is KGHSH and CDR2 is LQKENI. There are 14 residues in the CDR3. V shed 6 bases and J shed 2 bases, with 10 bases lying between them. The CDR3 sequence is CASSRDRNTGELFF. Written as DNA, the CDR3 is TGTGCCAGCTCTCGCGACAGAAACACCGGGGAGCTGTTTTTT. Filled out from reference TRBV18 and TRBJ2-2, the complete variable domain reads NAGVMQNPRHLVRRRGQEARLRCSPMKGHSHVYWYRQLPEEGLKFMVYLQKENIIDESGMPKERFSAEFPKEGPSILRIQQVVRGDSAAYFCASSRDRNTGELFFGEGSRLTVL.

The rearrangement uses TRBV11-2 and TRBJ2-3; the D gene could be TRBD1 or TRBD2 (5 bases each). Germline CDR1 is SGHAT and CDR2 is FQNNGV. The V gene lost 1 base and the J gene lost 9 bases, with 23 bases spanning the gap. The CDR3 has 17 amino acids. The CDR3 DNA is TGTGCCAGCAGCTTAGTGGCTTCCGGGACCCTGTCGTACACGCAGTATTTT. As protein: CASSLVASGTLSYTQYF.

The gene calls are TRBV21-1 and TRBJ1-2. TRBV21-1 is a documented pseudogene. This CDR3 comprises 15 residues. CDR3 nucleotides: TGTGCCTTCGGTTCCGCAGCCCGACCGTATGTGGGCTACACCTTC. Translation: CAFGSAARPYVGYTF.

The V gene is TRBV6-1, the J gene TRBJ2-5, with D possibly being TRBD1 or TRBD2 (5 bases each). The V end was cut by 4 bases, the J end by 3 bases, with 15 bases between. The CDR3 has 15 amino acids. Germline CDR1 reads MNHNS; CDR2 reads SASEGT. CDR3 coding DNA: TGTGCCAGCAGTGGAGGGGACGCTGGCAAAGAGACCCAGTACTTC. Translation gives CASSGGDAGKETQYF.

The rearrangement uses TRBV21-1 and TRBJ2-3; the table's D call of TRBD2 was not tested on the DNA. TRBV21-1 is a pseudogene segment. This CDR3 contains 16 residues. CDR3 amino acids: CASSNCTSGGTDTQYF. For the CDR3, the DNA is TGTGCCAGCAGCAATTGTACTAGCGGAGGCACAGATACGCAGTATTTT.

This chain links TRBV18 with TRBJ2-7, with D tentatively TRBD1 or TRBD2 (5 bases each). Germline V CDR1 and CDR2: KGHSH, LQKENI. The CDR3 runs to 14 residues. Trimming pared 0 bases from V and 6 bases from J, leaving 12 bases between. CDR3 sequence reads: CASSPPGVRGEQYF. CDR3 nucleotide sequence: TGTGCCAGCTCACCACCCGGGGTAAGGGGCGAGCAGTACTTC.

The CDR3 protein is CASSPLQGNGYTF. In DNA, the CDR3 is TGCGCCAGCAGCCCATTACAGGGGAATGGCTACACCTTC. The chain is built from TRBV4-1 and TRBJ1-2, with TRBD1 identical over 7 bases. Germline-derived CDR1 and CDR2 are MGHRA and YSYEKL. The CDR3 loop spans 13 amino acids. V was pared by 4 bases and J by 6 bases, with 5 bases of the junction left unmatched.

The chain uses TRBV6-6 and TRBJ1-2; D remains ambiguous. Between the trimmed V and J ends, which lost 0 bases and 1 base, there was a span of 6 bases. Germline-derived CDR1 and CDR2 are MNHNY and SVGAGI (reference sequence). The CDR3 runs to 14 residues. This CDR3 reads CASSYSSLNYGYTF. CDR3 coding DNA: TGTGCCAGCAGTTACTCATCGCTTAACTATGGCTACACCTTC.

The chain joins TRBV20-1 to TRBJ1-2; no clear D. The CDR3 is made up of 10 amino acids. Germline CDR1 reads DFQATT; CDR2 reads SNEGSKA (reference sequence). The V gene lost 3 bases and the J gene lost 4 bases, with 3 bases spanning the gap. The CDR3 is CSASFYGYTF. The CDR3 DNA follows: TGCAGTGCTAGTTTCTATGGCTACACCTTC.

This clone was seen more than once but under ten times. V gene TRBV19 combines with J gene TRBJ1-3; D perhaps matches TRBD1 (5 bases). Deletions cut 1 base from V and 0 bases from J, with 13 bases between. Germline V gene data show CDR1 as LNHDA and CDR2 as SQIVND (reference sequence). CDR3 length equals 17 residues. The chain's CDR3 is CASSIGGRFFSGNTIYF. In nucleotides, the CDR3 is TGTGCCAGTAGTATAGGGGGACGGTTTTTCTCTGGAAACACCATATATTTT.

The chain employs TRBV6-5 and TRBJ2-3, with D possibly TRBD1 on 5 matching bases. Germline V gives CDR1 MNHEY, CDR2 SVGAGI. This CDR3 has 13 residues. The CDR3 spells CATRLTAADTQYF. The CDR3 nucleotides read TGTGCTACCCGACTGACAGCTGCAGATACGCAGTATTTT.